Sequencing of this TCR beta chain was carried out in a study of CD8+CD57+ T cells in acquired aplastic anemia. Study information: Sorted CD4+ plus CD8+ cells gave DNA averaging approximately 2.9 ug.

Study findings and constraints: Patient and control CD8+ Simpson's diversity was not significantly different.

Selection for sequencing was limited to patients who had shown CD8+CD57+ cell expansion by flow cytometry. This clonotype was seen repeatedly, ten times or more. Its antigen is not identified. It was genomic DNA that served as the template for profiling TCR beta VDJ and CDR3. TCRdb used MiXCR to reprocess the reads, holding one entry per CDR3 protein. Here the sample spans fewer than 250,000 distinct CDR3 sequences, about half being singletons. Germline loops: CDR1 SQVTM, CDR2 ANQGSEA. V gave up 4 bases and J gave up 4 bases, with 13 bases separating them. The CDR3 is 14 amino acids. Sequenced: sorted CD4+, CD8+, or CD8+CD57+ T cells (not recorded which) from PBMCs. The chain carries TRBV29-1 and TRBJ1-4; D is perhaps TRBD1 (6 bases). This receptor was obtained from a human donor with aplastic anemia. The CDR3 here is CSVAPGAGNEKLFF. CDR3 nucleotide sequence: TGCAGCGTTGCCCCGGGGGCCGGTAATGAAAAACTGTTTTTT.